These T cell receptor beta chains were read from a single sample in a study of blood T cell repertoires in COVID-19. TCRdb's table, derived via immunoSEQ multiplex PCR, lists solely in-frame clones and lacks some. The profile shows about 75,000 clones, roughly 90% of them singletons. The sequencing sample was made of peripheral blood. These receptor sequences come from a woman in her forties or fifties with acute or convalescent COVID-19. Both conserved end residues are part of each CDR3. The order of the fields is D gene, V gene, clone size, J gene, CDR3 protein, CDR3 DNA. The D gene is left open where the match is weak. The listing skips clone size in some rows; elsewhere it reads once, few, many or a size class.

D: NA; V: TRBV3-1/TRBV3-2; size: once; J: TRBJ1-3; CDR3: CASSQGSTGGMRNTIYF; DNA: TGTGCCAGCAGCCAAGGTAGTACAGGCGGAATGAGAAACACCATATATTTT
D: NA; V: TRBV5-6; size: NA; J: TRBJ1-1; CDR3: CASCRGPVNTEAFF; DNA: TGTGCCAGCTGCAGGGGCCCCGTGAACACTGAAGCTTTCTTT
D: NA; V: TRBV7-2; size: few; J: TRBJ1-6; CDR3: CASSPRERNSPLHF; DNA: TGTGCCAGCAGCCCGAGGGAGCGGAATTCACCCCTCCACTTT
D: NA; V: TRBV3-1/TRBV3-2; size: NA; J: TRBJ1-1; CDR3: CASSQIQGNTEAFF; DNA: TGTGCCAGCAGCCAAATACAGGGGAACACTGAAGCTTTCTTT
D: TRBD2; V: TRBV4-1; size: NA; J: TRBJ2-3; CDR3: CASSQDVAGASTDTQYF; DNA: TGCGCCAGCAGCCAAGACGTAGCGGGGGCTAGCACAGATACGCAGTATTTT
D: NA; V: TRBV6-2/TRBV6-3; size: NA; J: TRBJ2-7; CDR3: CASSREVSYEQYF; DNA: TGTGCCAGCAGTCGAGAGGTCAGCTACGAGCAGTACTTC
D: TRBD1; V: TRBV2; size: NA; J: TRBJ1-5; CDR3: CASSTRGQFSNQPQHF; DNA: TGTGCCAGCAGCACGAGGGGACAGTTTAGCAATCAGCCCCAGCATTTT
D: NA; V: TRBV28; size: NA; J: TRBJ1-1; CDR3: CASLGGGSNTEAFF; DNA: TGTGCCAGCCTTGGGGGGGGTTCGAACACTGAAGCTTTCTTT
D: TRBD1; V: TRBV19; size: once; J: TRBJ1-1; CDR3: CASSIEGTGRTEAFF; DNA: TGTGCCAGTAGTATAGAGGGGACAGGGCGGACTGAAGCTTTCTTT
D: TRBD1; V: TRBV24-1; size: NA; J: TRBJ2-1; CDR3: CATAQGASNEQFF; DNA: TGTGCCACCGCGCAGGGGGCGAGTAATGAGCAGTTCTTC
D: TRBD2; V: TRBV6-5; size: NA; J: TRBJ2-7; CDR3: CASSYAAGDYEQYF; DNA: TGTGCCAGCAGTTACGCAGCGGGGGATTACGAGCAGTACTTC
D: NA; V: TRBV4-3; size: NA; J: TRBJ2-1; CDR3: CASSLAPPGSNVNEQFF; DNA: TGCGCCAGCAGCCTCGCCCCCCCGGGGTCCAACGTCAATGAGCAGTTCTTC
D: NA; V: TRBV27; size: NA; J: TRBJ1-5; CDR3: CASSLRGGDQPQHF; DNA: TGTGCCAGCAGTTTACGAGGGGGGGACCAGCCCCAGCATTTT
D: NA; V: TRBV2; size: NA; J: TRBJ1-6; CDR3: CASSEPSSYNSPLHF; DNA: TGTGCCAGCAGTGAACCGAGCTCCTATAATTCACCCCTCCACTTT
D: NA; V: TRBV6-5; size: NA; J: TRBJ1-2; CDR3: CASRTQGTNGYTF; DNA: TGTGCCAGCAGGACACAGGGTACTAATGGCTACACCTTC
D: TRBD2; V: TRBV4-2; size: NA; J: TRBJ2-5; CDR3: CASSLRLAGDGETQYF; DNA: TGTGCCAGCAGCCTCCGACTAGCGGGAGATGGCGAGACCCAGTACTTC
D: NA; V: TRBV5-4; size: NA; J: TRBJ2-5; CDR3: CASSLRQGGETQYF; DNA: TGTGCCAGCAGCTTACGGCAGGGGGGCGAGACCCAGTACTTC
D: TRBD1; V: TRBV29-1; size: NA; J: TRBJ2-1; CDR3: CSVDRQGAANEQFF; DNA: TGCAGCGTTGACAGACAGGGGGCGGCCAATGAGCAGTTCTTC
D: TRBD1; V: TRBV7-3; size: NA; J: TRBJ2-1; CDR3: CASSPGQTYNEQFF; DNA: TGTGCCAGCAGCCCGGGACAGACCTACAATGAGCAGTTCTTC
D: NA; V: TRBV6-1; size: NA; J: TRBJ1-5; CDR3: CASSDRAGNNQPQHF; DNA: TGTGCCAGCAGTGATAGGGCAGGGAACAATCAGCCCCAGCATTTT
D: NA; V: TRBV7-7; size: NA; J: TRBJ1-1; CDR3: CASSPYAPNTEAFF; DNA: TGTGCTAGCAGCCCCTATGCTCCGAACACTGAAGCTTTCTTT
D: TRBD1; V: TRBV6-5; size: NA; J: TRBJ2-3; CDR3: CASTRDRDLDTQYF; DNA: TGTGCCAGCACCCGAGACAGGGATTTAGATACGCAGTATTTT
D: NA; V: TRBV28; size: NA; J: TRBJ2-6; CDR3: CASSFQSGANVLTF; DNA: TGTGCCAGCAGTTTCCAATCTGGGGCCAACGTCCTAACTTTC